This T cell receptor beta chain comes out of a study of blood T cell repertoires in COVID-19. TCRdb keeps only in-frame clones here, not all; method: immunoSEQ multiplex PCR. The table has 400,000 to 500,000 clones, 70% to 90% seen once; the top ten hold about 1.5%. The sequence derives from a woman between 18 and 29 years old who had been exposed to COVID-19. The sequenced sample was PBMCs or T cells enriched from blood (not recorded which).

The CDR3 spells CASSGRGFDGYTF. In DNA form, the CDR3 reads TGTGCCAGCAGTGGCAGGGGATTTGATGGCTACACCTTC. The chain carries TRBV2 and TRBJ1-2; weak D call: TRBD1 (6 bases). There are 13 residues in the CDR3. The V and J ends lost 4 bases and 6 bases respectively, with 12 bases between them. Germline CDR1 SNHLY, CDR2 FYNNEI.